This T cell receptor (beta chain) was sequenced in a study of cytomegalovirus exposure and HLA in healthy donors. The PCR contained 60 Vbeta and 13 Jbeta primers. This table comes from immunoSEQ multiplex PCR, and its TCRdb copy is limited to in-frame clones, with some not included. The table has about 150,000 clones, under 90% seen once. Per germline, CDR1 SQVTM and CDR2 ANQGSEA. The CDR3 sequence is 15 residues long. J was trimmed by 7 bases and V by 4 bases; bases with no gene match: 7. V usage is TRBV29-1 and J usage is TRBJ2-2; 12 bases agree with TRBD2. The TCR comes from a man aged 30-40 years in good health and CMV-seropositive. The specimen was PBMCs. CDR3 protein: CSVGTSGISGGELFF. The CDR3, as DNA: TGCAGCGTTGGGACTAGCGGGATTTCGGGCGGGGAGCTGTTTTTT.